This TCR beta chain was found in a study of cytomegalovirus exposure and HLA in healthy donors. The study, taken as a whole, reports: In the 120 validation repertoires, more than 85% of cluster scores exceeded 0, per a later analysis.

Donors came from a validation cohort of fewer than 150 subjects, distinct from the first 666-subject cohort. TCRdb's copy holds only in-frame clones and misses some; the assay was immunoSEQ multiplex PCR. The repertoire includes more than 250,000 clones, roughly 90% of them detected once, and approximately 1.2% sits in the top ten. As for this clone: Its antigen is unknown.

From germline, CDR1 is SGHVS and CDR2 FNYEAQ. CDR3 length: 12 residues. Trimming took 3 bases from V and 15 from J, leaving 15 bases between them. This chain joins TRBV7-6 and TRBJ2-1, with D maybe TRBD2 (5 bases). Sequencing was done on a sample of PBMCs. This clonotype was obtained from a woman aged 25 to 39 in good health and CMV-seropositive. The CDR3 sequence: CASSFRGSIPFF. CDR3 coding DNA: TGTGCCAGCAGCTTTCGAGGGAGTATTCCGTTCTTC.